These 12 T cell receptor beta chains were sequenced from one sample in a study of T-cell reconstitution after alpha-beta-depleted transplantation in children. TCRbeta library construction was performed incorporating unique molecular identifiers. TCRdb reprocessed the PCR reads with MiXCR, giving one entry per CDR3 protein. The sample comprises some 350,000 distinct CDR3 sequences, roughly 17% of which are singletons, and 35% to 50% rests with the top ten. Specimen: PBMCs, mostly from graft donor cells, collected 360 days after TCRalphabeta/CD19-depleted stem cell transplant. These receptors came from a male patient between 2 and 10 years old who had a stem cell transplant for acute lymphoblastic leukemia, so the T cells may come from the graft donor.

This clonotype was picked up many times. The chain employs TRBV5-1 and TRBJ2-3, with TRBD2 matching over 9 bases. V trimming: 4 bases; J trimming: 6 bases; junction bases outside the gene matches: 9. Germline V CDR1 and CDR2: SGHRS, YFSETQ. The CDR3 runs to 15 residues. The CDR3 DNA is TGCGCCAGCAGCATCCACCAGCGGGAGGCGGATACGCAGTATTTT. Protein product: CASSIHQREADTQYF.

The table lists this clonotype with many counts. This chain connects TRBV11-2 to TRBJ2-2, with unresolved D. There are 15 residues in the CDR3. Germline CDR1 reads SGHAT; CDR2 reads FQNNGV. The V end was cut by 3 bases, the J end by 0 bases, with 8 bases between. The CDR3 DNA follows: TGTGCCAGCAGCTTCCTCCCGACGAACACCGGGGAGCTGTTTTTT. Amino acid sequence: CASSFLPTNTGELFF.

The chain joins TRBV4-2 to TRBJ2-4; 10 nucleotides agree with TRBD1. This CDR3 is 15 amino acids long. Trimming at V came to 2 bases and at J to 8 bases, leaving 6 bases not matched to a gene. From germline, CDR1 is LGHNA and CDR2 YNFKEQ. DNA for the CDR3: TGTGCCAGCAGCCAATCCCGGGACAGGGGTGACATTCAGTACTTC. Amino acids: CASSQSRDRGDIQYF.

This clonotype came up a few times. The J gene is TRBJ2-7, the V gene TRBV4-1; D might be TRBD1 or TRBD2, each matching 5 bases. CDR1 and CDR2 from the germline V gene are MGHRA and YSYEKL. V was shortened by 0 bases and J by 2 bases, with 14 bases between the two germline ends. This CDR3 region has 16 residues. The CDR3: CASSQDWDLKAYEQYF. CDR3 in DNA: TGCGCCAGCAGCCAAGATTGGGACCTTAAAGCCTACGAGCAGTACTTC.

This clonotype was observed a few times. This chain joins TRBV4-2 and TRBJ2-7; D possibly corresponds to TRBD2 (6 bases). CDR1 is LGHNA and CDR2 is YNFKEQ in the germline V gene. This CDR3 has 14 residues. V shed 0 bases and J shed 6 bases, with 12 bases lying between them. CDR3 residues: CASSQDGGLREQYF. CDR3 DNA sequence: TGTGCCAGCAGCCAAGATGGGGGACTCCGCGAGCAGTACTTC.

This clonotype was detected a few times. V usage is TRBV20-1 and J usage is TRBJ2-4; 10 bases agree with TRBD2. The CDR3 runs 17 residues. With V trimmed by 0 bases and J by 8 bases, 13 bases remained unmatched. The germline V gene has CDR1 DFQATT and CDR2 SNEGSKA (reference sequence). The DNA of the CDR3 is TGCAGTGCTAGAGATTTAGCCCTAGCGGGAGCCGGAGACATTCAGTACTTC. Protein: CSARDLALAGAGDIQYF.

This chain uses TRBV7-2 with TRBJ2-3; 8 bases match TRBD2. The CDR3 loop spans 17 amino acids. The germline V gene encodes CDR1 SGHTA and CDR2 FQGNSA. V lost 2 bases and J lost 0; bases outside the gene matches: 7. CDR3: CASSLRLLAGSTDTQYF. The CDR3 DNA reads as TGTGCCAGCAGCTTACGTCTCCTAGCGGGCAGCACAGATACGCAGTATTTT.

The rearrangement uses TRBV5-5 and TRBJ2-3; possibly TRBD1 for D (5 bases). CDR1 and CDR2 from the germline V gene are SGHKS and YYEKEE (reference sequence). V was trimmed by 5 bases and J by 1 base, leaving 14 bases between them. The CDR3 length is 15 residues. The CDR3 sequence: CASRASGFGTDTQYF. The CDR3 DNA reads as TGTGCCAGCAGAGCCTCAGGGTTCGGCACAGATACGCAGTATTTT.

This clonotype was found many times. The rearrangement joins TRBV5-1 to TRBJ1-1, with D perhaps TRBD1 (5 bases). CDR1 is SGHRS, CDR2 YFSETQ, per germline. This CDR3 has 14 amino acids. Trimming removed 2 bases at V and 0 bases at J, with 8 bases between. The CDR3 nucleotides read TGCGCCAGCAGCTTTCAGGGATTGAACACTGAAGCTTTCTTT. Protein: CASSFQGLNTEAFF.

A few counts support this clonotype. The V gene is TRBV24-1, the J gene TRBJ2-2; D is undetermined. The CDR3 spans 15 residues. V was pared by 5 bases and J by 2 bases, with 11 bases between. The germline V gene has CDR1 KGHDR and CDR2 SFDVKD. In DNA form, the CDR3 reads TGTGCCACCAGTGGAGTTAGCCCAAACACCGGGGAGCTGTTTTTT. Translating it yields CATSGVSPNTGELFF.

This chain links TRBV14 with TRBJ2-7, with 12 bases identical to TRBD2. The CDR3 contains 15 residues. The trim removed 3 bases at V and 2 bases at J, leaving 2 bases unmatched. The V gene's germline CDR1 is SGHDN and CDR2 FVKESK. CDR3 nucleotides: TGTGCCAGCAGCCATCGGACTAGCGGGACCTACGAGCAGTACTTC. Its translation: CASSHRTSGTYEQYF.

Ten or more counts support this clonotype. The V call is TRBV20-1, the J call TRBJ2-2; D is perhaps TRBD2 (5 bases). The V gene's germline CDR1 is DFQATT and CDR2 SNEGSKA (reference sequence). The CDR3 is 13 residues long. Trimming left V 1 base short and J 2 bases short, with 5 bases between. CDR3 sequence reads: CSARGLNTGELFF. CDR3 nucleotides: TGCAGTGCTAGAGGACTAAACACCGGGGAGCTGTTTTTT.